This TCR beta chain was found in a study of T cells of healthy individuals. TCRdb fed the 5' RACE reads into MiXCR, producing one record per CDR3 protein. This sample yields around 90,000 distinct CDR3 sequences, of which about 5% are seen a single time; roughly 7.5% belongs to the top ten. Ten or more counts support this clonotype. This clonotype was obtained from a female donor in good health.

CDR3 bases: TGTGCCAGCAGCGTCGTAGGGAGCTCTGGGGCCAACGTCCTGACTTTC. Protein sequence: CASSVVGSSGANVLTF. This chain connects TRBV7-9 to TRBJ2-6, with D perhaps TRBD2 (5 bases). The CDR3 contains 16 residues. Germline V lookup: CDR1 SEHNR, CDR2 FQNEAQ (reference sequence). V was clipped by 5 bases and J by 0 bases, with 11 bases between them.